The TCR beta chain under discussion was sequenced for a study of post-analysis software for immune sequencing data. Study in general: Clinical courses comprised relapsing-remitting, secondary progressive and progressive-relapsing multiple sclerosis. Study outcomes and limitations: Four or five TRBV segments were more frequent in patients than controls; TRBV5-6, TRBV5-1 and TRBV20-1 belonged to this group. Samples from one preparation batch, clustered by F measure, grouped strongly together. For normalized Chao1 diversity, multiple sclerosis patients scored significantly lower than controls did.

As concerns this clonotype: The antigen remains unidentified.

Sequencing libraries made from TCR beta cDNA carried unique molecular identifiers. Some 450,000 cDNA molecules were recovered from an input of about 0.9 to 10 million T cells. In TCRdb, the PCR reads were re-called with MiXCR into one record per CDR3 protein. Counted here are 400,000 to 500,000 distinct CDR3 sequences, about 39% occurring once; the ten biggest clones make up around 8%. Germline V lookup: CDR1 SQVTM, CDR2 ANQGSEA. The CDR3 has 14 residues. V lost 2 bases to trimming and J lost 10 bases; unmatched junction nucleotides: 10. The sequence was obtained from a girl aged 2 to 10 with multiple sclerosis. The source material was blood. The rearrangement joins TRBV29-1 to TRBJ2-1; TRBD1 matches 8 bases. CDR3 DNA sequence: TGCAGCGTTGAAATTGGGGACAGGCCGGGCGAGCAGTTCTTC. As protein: CSVEIGDRPGEQFF.